This T cell receptor (beta chain) was obtained from a study of early stage breast cancer tumors (TCRdb year 2017). Study-wide context: Of the approximately 15 invasive breast tumors, 12 to 13 were found to be estrogen receptor-positive, progesterone receptor-positive and HER2-negative. About 65% of the 12 ER+/PR+/HER2- tumors were invasive ductal carcinomas, while the other four were invasive lobular carcinomas. A total of some 2.6 million templates, representing about 1.1 million unique clonotypes, were detected across all samples. On average, each sample had about 9.9-fold read coverage.

About 20-55 mg of tumor tissue was diced and typically yielded more than 2.5 ug of DNA. The study profiled bulk TCR beta-chain repertoires in matched peripheral blood, tumor and adjacent normal breast tissue taken from some 17 patients with early-stage breast cancer. After resection, visually identified tumor tissue was excised and placed in prechilled RNAlater. Tumor tissue (about 19-50 mg) was diced and homogenized in RLTplus buffer with beta-mercaptoethanol and antifoaming agent using a TissueLyser II. The Qiagen AllPrep DNA/RNA Mini kit was used for genomic DNA extraction. Every sample was amplified as two independent genomic DNA replicates, using 0.5 to 0.6 ug for blood and around 1.5 ug for tumor or normal breast. Following the manufacturer's instructions, the ImmunoSeq Intro kit was used to carry out TCRB sequencing on genomic DNA. Multiplex PCR ran 31 cycles with proprietary primers and spike-in control sequences for absolute quantification. Single-end 150-bp reads were used to sequence an 87-bp fragment spanning the CDR3 plus the flanking V and J genes. Seven samples, with two replicates for each sample, were multiplexed per lane of an Illumina MiSeq using version 3.0 chemistry. On the study's bioinformatics: The vendor's proprietary pipeline processed the raw data and merged both replicates into a single result for each sample. Productive rearrangements sharing the V-gene family, CDR3 amino acid sequence and J-gene segment were defined as clonotypes. Clonality was calculated as 1 minus the normalized Shannon entropy (Pielou evenness) of TCRB abundances. To estimate T cell density, the total number of templates was divided by the input cell count, which was inferred from how much DNA went in. Total repertoire diversity and clonality were estimated with Recon using default parameters. A clonotype was considered tumor-enriched if its abundance in tumor exceeded 0.1% and was at least 32-fold higher than its abundance in normal breast. Not all clones reach the TCRdb copy of this immuneACCESS table, which keeps in-frame sequences only. Checked studies attribute under half of the gap to unresolved V genes and leave the rest unexplained. V and J calls plus clone size are reproduced from that table; the DNA served to infer D and trimming. This sample is represented by roughly 25,000 clones; roughly 67% of them were singletons. Just under 10% of the sample belongs to the ten largest clones.

Findings and caveats that apply to the study as a whole: Enriched TCRB sequences shared across patients were found to be mostly commonly generated sequences that were unlikely to play an important role in the tumor microenvironment. Chain pairing and functional markers such as CD4, CD8 and FOXP3 were missed by bulk genomic DNA sequencing of unsorted cells. Tumors showed about 2.3-fold higher T cell density and higher clonality than adjacent normal breast tissue. Repertoires from blood resembled normal breast more closely than tumor, and using blood as a reference for each tissue separated tumor from normal in about 85% of the 16 patients. Because the cohort was small, a breakdown by tumor subtype could not be done.

Notes on this clone: The target of this receptor is not known. Base qualities are not provided; no much larger clone lies one nucleotide away.

Reading the germline V gene gives CDR1 MNHEY and CDR2 SVGAGI. V was cut back by 2 bases and J by 5 bases, leaving a gap of 15 bases between them. The cysteine opens and the phenylalanine closes a CDR3 of 15 amino acids. Only the CDR3 DNA stays, 45 bases, in frame from base 1. This TCR came from a person in their sixties or seventies with breast cancer. The rearrangement joined TRBV6-5 to TRBJ1-1; no D gene is confidently identified. The sample taken for sequencing was breast tumor tissue. The DNA is as follows: TGTGCCAGCAGTTACCCCGAGTCCCTCCCAACTGAAGCTTTCTTT. This encodes CASSYPESLPTEAFF.